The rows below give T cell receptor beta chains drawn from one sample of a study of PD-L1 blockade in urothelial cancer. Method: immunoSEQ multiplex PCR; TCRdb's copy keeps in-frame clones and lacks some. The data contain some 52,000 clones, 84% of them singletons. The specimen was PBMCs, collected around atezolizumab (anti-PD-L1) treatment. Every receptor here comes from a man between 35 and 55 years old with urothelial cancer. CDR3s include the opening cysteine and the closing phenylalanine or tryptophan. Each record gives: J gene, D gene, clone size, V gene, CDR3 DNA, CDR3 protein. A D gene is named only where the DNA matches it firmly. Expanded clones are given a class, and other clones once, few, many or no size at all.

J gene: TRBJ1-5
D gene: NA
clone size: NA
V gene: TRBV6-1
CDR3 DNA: TGTGCCAGCAGTGTGGGAGATCGGCCCCAGCATTTT
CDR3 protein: CASSVGDRPQHF

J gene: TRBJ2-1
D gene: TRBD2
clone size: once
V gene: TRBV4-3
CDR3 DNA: TGCGCCAGCAGCCAAGACGGGACTAGCGGGTACAATGAGCAGTTCTTC
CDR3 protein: CASSQDGTSGYNEQFF

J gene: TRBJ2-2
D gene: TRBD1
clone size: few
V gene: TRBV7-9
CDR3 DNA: TGTGCCAGCAGCACTTACAGGGGCACCGGGGAGCTGTTTTTT
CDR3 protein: CASSTYRGTGELFF

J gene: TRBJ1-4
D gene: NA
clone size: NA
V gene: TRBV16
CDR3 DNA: TGTGCCAGCAGCCGGAACTGGGGACCGGGACGGGGAGGTATAGATGAAAAACTGTTTTTT
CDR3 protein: CASSRNWGPGRGGIDEKLFF

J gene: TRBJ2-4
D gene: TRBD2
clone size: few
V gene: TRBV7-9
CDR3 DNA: TGTGCCAGCAGCACTACCGCGACTAGCGGGGTAGCCAAAAACATTCAGTACTTC
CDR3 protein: CASSTTATSGVAKNIQYF

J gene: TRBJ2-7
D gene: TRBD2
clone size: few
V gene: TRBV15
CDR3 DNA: TGTGCCACTTCCCAGGGACTAGCGGGCTACGAGCAGTACTTC
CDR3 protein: CATSQGLAGYEQYF

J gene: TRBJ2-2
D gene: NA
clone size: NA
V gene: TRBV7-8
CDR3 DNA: TGTGCCAGCAGCTTAGGGTTGTTGAGATCGGCGGTGGGTGCCGGGGAGCTGTTTTTT
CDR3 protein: CASSLGLLRSAVGAGELFF

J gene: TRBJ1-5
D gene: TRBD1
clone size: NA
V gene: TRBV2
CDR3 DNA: TGTGCCAGCAGTGAGCTCCGGACAGGGGTAGGGCAGCCCCAGCATTTT
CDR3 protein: CASSELRTGVGQPQHF

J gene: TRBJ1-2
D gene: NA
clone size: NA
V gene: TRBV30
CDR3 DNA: TGTGCCTGGAGTCTCCGACAGGAAGGAAACGGTTACACCTTC
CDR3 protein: CAWSLRQEGNGYTF

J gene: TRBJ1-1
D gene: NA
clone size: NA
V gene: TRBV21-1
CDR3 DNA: TGTGCCAGCAGTTGCGGGCGGGACACTGAAGCTTTCTTT
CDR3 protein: CASSCGRDTEAFF

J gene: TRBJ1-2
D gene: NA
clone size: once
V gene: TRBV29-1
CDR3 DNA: TGCAGCGTTGAAGAGGGTTCAGCGCCTCGCCGCTATGGCTACACCTTC
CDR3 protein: CSVEEGSAPRRYGYTF

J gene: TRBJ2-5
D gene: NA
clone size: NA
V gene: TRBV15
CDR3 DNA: TGTGCCACCAGCCCTAACGGAGAGACCCAGTACTTC
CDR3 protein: CATSPNGETQYF

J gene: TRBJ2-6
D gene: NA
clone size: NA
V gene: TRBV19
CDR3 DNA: TGTGCCAGTAAGCTCGGAACTACTGGGGCCAACGTCCTGACTTTC
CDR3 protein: CASKLGTTGANVLTF

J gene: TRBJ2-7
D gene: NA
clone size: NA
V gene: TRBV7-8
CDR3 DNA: TGTGCCAGCAGCTTAGTCGGGGAGAGCTCCTACGAGCAGTACTTC
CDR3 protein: CASSLVGESSYEQYF

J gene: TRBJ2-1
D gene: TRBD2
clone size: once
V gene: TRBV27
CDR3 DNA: TGTGCCAGCAGTTCGGGACTAACCCCACGGAATGAGCAGTTCTTC
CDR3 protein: CASSSGLTPRNEQFF

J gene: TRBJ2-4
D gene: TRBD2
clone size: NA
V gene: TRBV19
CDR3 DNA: TGTGCCAGTAGTATCCGAGGGCGGGAGAACATTCAGTACTTC
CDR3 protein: CASSIRGRENIQYF

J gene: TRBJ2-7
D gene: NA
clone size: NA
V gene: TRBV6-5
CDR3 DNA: TGTGCCAGCAGTTACTCGTCCACAGGACCTTACGAGCAGTACTTC
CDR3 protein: CASSYSSTGPYEQYF

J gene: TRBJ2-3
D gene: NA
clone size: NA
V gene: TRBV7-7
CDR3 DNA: TGTGCTAGCAGCTATCAGGGGTGGGCAGATACGCAGTATTTT
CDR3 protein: CASSYQGWADTQYF

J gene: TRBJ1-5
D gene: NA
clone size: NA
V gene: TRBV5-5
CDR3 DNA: TGTGCCAGCAGCGCGACCGGGACACCCTTTGAGCCCCAGCATTTT
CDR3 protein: CASSATGTPFEPQHF

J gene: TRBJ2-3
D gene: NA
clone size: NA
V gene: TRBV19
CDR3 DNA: TGTGCCAGTAGTATCGAGGTGCGGACATCAGATACGCAGTATTTT
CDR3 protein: CASSIEVRTSDTQYF

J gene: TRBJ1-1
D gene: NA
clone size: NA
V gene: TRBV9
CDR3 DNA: TGTGCCAGCAGCGACGGACAGAACACTGAAGCTTTCTTT
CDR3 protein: CASSDGQNTEAFF

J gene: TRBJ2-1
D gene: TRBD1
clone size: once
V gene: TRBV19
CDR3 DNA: TGTGCCAGTAGCGGACAGGGGTACAATGAGCAGTTCTTC
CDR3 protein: CASSGQGYNEQFF

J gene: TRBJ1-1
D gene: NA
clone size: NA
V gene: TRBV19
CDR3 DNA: TGTGCCAGTAGTTCTCAGGGGTGGACTGAAGCTTTCTTT
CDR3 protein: CASSSQGWTEAFF

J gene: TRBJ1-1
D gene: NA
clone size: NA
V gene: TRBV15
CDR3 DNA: TGTGCCGCATCACAGGTGAACACTGAAGCTTTCTTT
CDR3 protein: CAASQVNTEAFF

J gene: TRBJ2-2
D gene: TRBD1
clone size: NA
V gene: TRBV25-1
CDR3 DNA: TGTGCCAGCAGGACAGGGGGAAACGGGGAGCTGTTTTTT
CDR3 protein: CASRTGGNGELFF

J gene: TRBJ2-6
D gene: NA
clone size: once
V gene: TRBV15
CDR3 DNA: TGTGCCACCAGCCGGCGGGAGGCCAACGTCCTGACTTTC
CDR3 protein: CATSRREANVLTF

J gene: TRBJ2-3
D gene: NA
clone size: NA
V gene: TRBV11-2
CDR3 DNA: TGTGCCAGCAGCCTCCAGGATACGCAGTATTTT
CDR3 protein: CASSLQDTQYF

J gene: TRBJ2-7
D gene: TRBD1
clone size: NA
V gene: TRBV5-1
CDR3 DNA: TGCGCCAGCAGCATGGGACAGCCCGGCGCCGAGCAGTACTTC
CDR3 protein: CASSMGQPGAEQYF

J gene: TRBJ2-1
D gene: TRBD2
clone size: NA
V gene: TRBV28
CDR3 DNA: TGTGCCAGCAGGCGTGGACTAGCGGCTTACAATGAGCAGTTCTTC
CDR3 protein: CASRRGLAAYNEQFF

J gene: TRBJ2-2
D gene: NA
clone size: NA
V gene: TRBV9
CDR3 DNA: TGTGCCAGCAGCGTAGAGCGGTTGAACACCGGGGAGCTGTTTTTT
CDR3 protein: CASSVERLNTGELFF

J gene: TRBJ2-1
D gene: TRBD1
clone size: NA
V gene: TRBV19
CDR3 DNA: TGTGCCAGTAGTCGCCTGCGACAGGGTGGCAATGAGCAGTTCTTC
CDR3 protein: CASSRLRQGGNEQFF

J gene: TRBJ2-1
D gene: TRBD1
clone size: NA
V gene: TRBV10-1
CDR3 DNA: TGCGCCAGGGACAGGGCGCCCTACAATGAGCAGTTCTTC
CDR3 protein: CARDRAPYNEQFF

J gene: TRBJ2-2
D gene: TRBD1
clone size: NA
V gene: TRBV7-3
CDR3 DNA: TGTGCCAGCAGCTTAGAGGGGACAGGCCTGGGGGAGCTGTTTTTT
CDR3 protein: CASSLEGTGLGELFF

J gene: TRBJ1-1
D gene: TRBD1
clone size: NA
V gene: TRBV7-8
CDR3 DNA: TGTGCCAGCAGCTTTATTCCGGGACAGACGATGAACACTGAAGCTTTCTTT
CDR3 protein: CASSFIPGQTMNTEAFF

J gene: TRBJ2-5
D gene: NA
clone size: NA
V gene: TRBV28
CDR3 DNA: TGTGCCAGCGCTACAGAGACCCAGTACTTC
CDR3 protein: CASATETQYF

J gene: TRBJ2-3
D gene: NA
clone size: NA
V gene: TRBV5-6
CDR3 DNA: TGTGCCAGCAGCTTGGGGGCCCAAGGTACAGATACGCAGTATTTT
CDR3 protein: CASSLGAQGTDTQYF

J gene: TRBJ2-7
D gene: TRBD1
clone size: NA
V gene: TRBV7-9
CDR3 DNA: TGTGCCAGCAGCAGGGCCGGGACAGGGGCCCACGAGCAGTACTTC
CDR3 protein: CASSRAGTGAHEQYF

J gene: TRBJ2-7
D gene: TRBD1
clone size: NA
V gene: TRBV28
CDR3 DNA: TGTGCCAGCAGTTTAAGGACAGGGGTGTACGAGCAGTACTTC
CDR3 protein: CASSLRTGVYEQYF

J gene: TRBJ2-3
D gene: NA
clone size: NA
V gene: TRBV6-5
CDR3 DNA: TGTGCCAGCAGTTGGACTTCCCTCACAGATACGCAGTATTTT
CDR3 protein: CASSWTSLTDTQYF

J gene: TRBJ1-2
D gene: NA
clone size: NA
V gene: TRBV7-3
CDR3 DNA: TGTGCCAGCAGCTTAGGGGGGGGAGACTATGGCTACACCTTC
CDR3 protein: CASSLGGGDYGYTF

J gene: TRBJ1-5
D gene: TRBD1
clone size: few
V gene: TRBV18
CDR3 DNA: TGTGCCAGCTCACCCTCGACAGGGGACCAGCCCCAGCATTTT
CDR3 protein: CASSPSTGDQPQHF

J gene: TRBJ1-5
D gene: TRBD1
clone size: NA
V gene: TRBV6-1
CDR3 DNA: TGTGCCTCCCGGGACAGGCTAAATCAGCCCCAGCATTTT
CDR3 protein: CASRDRLNQPQHF

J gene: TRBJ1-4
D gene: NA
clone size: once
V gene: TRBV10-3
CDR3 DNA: TGTGCCATCAGTGAAGGGGGTAGGAGTGAAAAACTGTTTTTT
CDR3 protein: CAISEGGRSEKLFF

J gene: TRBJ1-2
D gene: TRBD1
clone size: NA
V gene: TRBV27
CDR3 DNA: TGTGCCAGCAGTTTAAGGACAGGGGGGTATGGCTACACCTTC
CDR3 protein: CASSLRTGGYGYTF